This T cell receptor beta chain is drawn from a study of immune heterogeneity within non-small cell lung tumors. Study results and limitations: Alongside site-unique high-frequency clones, identical dominant CDR3 beta clonotypes recurred across tumor sites within a patient.

About this clonotype itself: Its antigen is undetermined.

The authors used about 600 ng of bulk tumor genomic DNA per sample as template. Biopsies that were spaced far apart were taken, several per primary tumor, during surgery. Patients underwent curative surgery for untreated, newly diagnosed non-small cell lung cancer. Per the germline V gene, CDR1 is WSHSY and CDR2 is SAAADI. V was clipped by 3 bases and J by 8 bases; unmatched bases: 4. The CDR3 spans 15 residues. Multiplex PCR relied on 32 V and 13 J primers to amplify TCR beta CDR3. TCRdb re-derived calls from the multiplex PCR reads in MiXCR, one entry per CDR3 protein. The profile shows 9,500 or so distinct CDR3 sequences, around 27% of them singletons.

The sequenced sample consisted of lung tumor tissue. The TCR was taken from a woman aged 50 to 60 with non-small cell lung cancer. This sequence joins TRBV10-2 and TRBJ2-1, with 13 nucleotides matching TRBD2. In DNA form, the CDR3 reads TGCGCCAGCAGTGAATTTGGGACTAGCGGGGATGAGCAGTTCTTC. Residues: CASSEFGTSGDEQFF.